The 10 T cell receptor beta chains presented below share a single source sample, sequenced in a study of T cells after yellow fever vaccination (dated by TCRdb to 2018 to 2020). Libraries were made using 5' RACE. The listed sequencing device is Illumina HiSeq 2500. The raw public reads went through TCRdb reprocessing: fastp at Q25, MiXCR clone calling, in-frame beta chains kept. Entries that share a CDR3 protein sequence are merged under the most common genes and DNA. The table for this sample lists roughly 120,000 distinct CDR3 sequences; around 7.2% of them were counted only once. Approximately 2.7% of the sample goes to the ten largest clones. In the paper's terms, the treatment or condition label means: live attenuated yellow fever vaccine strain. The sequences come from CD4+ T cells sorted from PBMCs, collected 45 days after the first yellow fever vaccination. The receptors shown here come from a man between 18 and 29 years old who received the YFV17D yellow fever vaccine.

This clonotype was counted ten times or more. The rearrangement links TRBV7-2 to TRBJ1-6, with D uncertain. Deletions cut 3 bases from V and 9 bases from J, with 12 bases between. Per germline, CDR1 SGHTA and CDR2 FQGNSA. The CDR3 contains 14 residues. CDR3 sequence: CASSFFLTASPLHF. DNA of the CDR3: TGTGCCAGCAGCTTCTTCCTTACGGCTTCACCCCTCCACTTT.

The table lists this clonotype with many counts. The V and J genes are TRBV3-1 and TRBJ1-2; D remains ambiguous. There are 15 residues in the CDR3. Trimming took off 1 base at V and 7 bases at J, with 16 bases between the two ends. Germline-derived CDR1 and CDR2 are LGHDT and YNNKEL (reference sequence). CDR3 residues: CASSQGDRLMSGYTF. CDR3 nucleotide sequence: TGTGCCAGCAGCCAAGGAGACCGCCTAATGTCTGGCTACACCTTC.

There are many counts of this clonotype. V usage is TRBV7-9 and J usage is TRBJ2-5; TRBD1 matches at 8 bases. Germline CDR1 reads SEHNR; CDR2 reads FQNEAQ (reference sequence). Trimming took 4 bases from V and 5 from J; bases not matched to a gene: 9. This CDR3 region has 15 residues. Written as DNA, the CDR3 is TGTGCCAGCAGCTCAGCGACAGGGGCGGAGGAGACCCAGTACTTC. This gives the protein CASSSATGAEETQYF.

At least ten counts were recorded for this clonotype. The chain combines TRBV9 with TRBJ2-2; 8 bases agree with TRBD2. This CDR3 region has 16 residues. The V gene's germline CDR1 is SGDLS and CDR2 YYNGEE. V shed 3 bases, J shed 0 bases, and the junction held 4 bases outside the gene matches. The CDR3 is CASSGERGPNTGELFF. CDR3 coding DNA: TGTGCCAGCAGCGGCGAGCGGGGGCCGAACACCGGGGAGCTGTTTTTT.

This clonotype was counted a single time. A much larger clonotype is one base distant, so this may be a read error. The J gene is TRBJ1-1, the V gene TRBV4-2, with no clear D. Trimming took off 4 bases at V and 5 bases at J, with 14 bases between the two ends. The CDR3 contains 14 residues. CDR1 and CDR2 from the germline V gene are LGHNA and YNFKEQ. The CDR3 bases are TGTGCCAGCAGCCGAAAGGGCCTTGAGACTGAAGCTTTCTTT. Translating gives CASSRKGLETEAFF.

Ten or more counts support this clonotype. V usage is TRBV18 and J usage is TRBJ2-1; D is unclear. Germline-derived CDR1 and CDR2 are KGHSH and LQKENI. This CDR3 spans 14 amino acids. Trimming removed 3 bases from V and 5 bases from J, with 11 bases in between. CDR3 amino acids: CASSPGLGHNEQFF. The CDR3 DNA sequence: TGTGCCAGCTCACCGGGTCTCGGCCACAATGAGCAGTTCTTC.

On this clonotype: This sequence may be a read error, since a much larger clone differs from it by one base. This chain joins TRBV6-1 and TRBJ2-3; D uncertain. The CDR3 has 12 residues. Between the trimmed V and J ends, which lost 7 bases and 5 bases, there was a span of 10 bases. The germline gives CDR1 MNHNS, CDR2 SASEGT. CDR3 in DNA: TGTGCCAGCACGTGGGAAGGAGATACGCAGTATTTT. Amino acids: CASTWEGDTQYF.

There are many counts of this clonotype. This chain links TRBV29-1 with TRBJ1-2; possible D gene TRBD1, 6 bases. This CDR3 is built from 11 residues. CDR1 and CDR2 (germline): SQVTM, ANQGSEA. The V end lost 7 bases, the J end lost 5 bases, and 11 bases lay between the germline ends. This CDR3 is CSGYREYGYTF. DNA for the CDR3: TGCAGCGGGTACAGGGAGTATGGCTACACCTTC. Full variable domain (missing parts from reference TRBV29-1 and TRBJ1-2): SAVISQKPSRDICQRGTSLTIQCQVDSQVTMMFWYRQQPGQSLTLIATANQGSEATYESGFVIDKFPISRPNLTFSTLTVSNMSPEDSSIYLCSGYREYGYTFGSGTRLTVV.

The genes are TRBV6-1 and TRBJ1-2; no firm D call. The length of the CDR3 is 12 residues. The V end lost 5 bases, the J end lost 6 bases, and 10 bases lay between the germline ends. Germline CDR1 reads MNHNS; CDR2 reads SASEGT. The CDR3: CASSPGPDGYTF. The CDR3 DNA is TGTGCCAGCAGTCCGGGTCCAGATGGCTACACCTTC.

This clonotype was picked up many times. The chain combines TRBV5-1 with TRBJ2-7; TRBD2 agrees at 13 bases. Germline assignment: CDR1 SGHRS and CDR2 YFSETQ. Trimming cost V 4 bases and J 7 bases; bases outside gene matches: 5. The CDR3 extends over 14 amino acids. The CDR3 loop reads CASSTGLAGAEQYF. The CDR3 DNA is TGCGCCAGCAGCACCGGACTAGCGGGGGCGGAGCAGTACTTC. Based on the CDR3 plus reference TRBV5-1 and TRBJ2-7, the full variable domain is KAGVTQTPRYLIKTRGQQVTLSCSPISGHRSVSWYQQTPGQGLQFLFEYFSETQRNKGNFPGRFSGRQFSNSRSEMNVSTLELGDSALYLCASSTGLAGAEQYFGPGTRLTVT.